This T cell receptor (beta chain) originates from a study of a mutant IDH1 vaccine in newly diagnosed glioma. The overall study: Vaccinations, eight in total, occurred in weeks 1, 3, 5, 7, 11, 15, 19, 23. Once 4-6 weeks had passed after radiotherapy alone, vaccination started, or it started with temozolomide cycles. The treated population exhibited a male proportion of about 60%, a female proportion of about 38%, and a mean age of about 40 years.

Time point of the sample: week 5, during vaccination. Doses of 300 ug of mutant IDH1 20-mer peptide were given with topical imiquimod. The study, taken as a whole, reports: There seemed to be no relation between pseudoprogression and changes in top peripheral T cell clonotypes.

Worth noting for this clone: Its matching antigen is unknown.

V dropped 0 bases and J dropped 2 bases, with 10 bases sitting between them. CDR3 length: 15 residues. CDR1 and CDR2 (germline): LNHNV, YYDKDF (reference sequence). The data were produced by immunoSEQ multiplex PCR, yet TCRdb's version contains in-frame clones alone and is incomplete. The data contain about 40,000 clones, more than 85% of them singletons. The rearrangement links TRBV15 to TRBJ2-5, with D hard to call. The receptor's source is a man aged 50 or older with glioma. The sample consisted of PBMCs, taken from a glioma patient whose treatment included an IDH1 peptide vaccine. For the CDR3, the DNA is TGTGCCACCAGCAGAGATTGGCAGAAACAAGAGACCCAGTACTTC. Translating gives CATSRDWQKQETQYF.